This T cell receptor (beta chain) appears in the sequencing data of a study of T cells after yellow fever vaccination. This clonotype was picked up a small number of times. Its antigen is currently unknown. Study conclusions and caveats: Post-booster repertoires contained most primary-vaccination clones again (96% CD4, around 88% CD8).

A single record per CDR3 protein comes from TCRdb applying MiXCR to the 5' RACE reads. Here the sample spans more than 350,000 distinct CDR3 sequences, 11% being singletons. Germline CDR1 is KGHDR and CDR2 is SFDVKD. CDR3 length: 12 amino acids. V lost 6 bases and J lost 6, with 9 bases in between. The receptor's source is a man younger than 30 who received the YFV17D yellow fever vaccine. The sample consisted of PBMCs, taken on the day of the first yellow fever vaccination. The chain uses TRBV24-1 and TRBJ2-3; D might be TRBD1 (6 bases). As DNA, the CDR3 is TGTGCCACCAGTCGCCAGGGGGATACGCAGTATTTT. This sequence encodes CATSRQGDTQYF.